Sequencing of this TCR beta chain was carried out in a study of blood T cell repertoires in COVID-19. With 6 bases removed from V and 3 bases from J, the gap between germline ends came to 15 bases. This CDR3 has 15 residues. Germline CDR1 reads MDHEN; CDR2 reads SYDVKM. In the authors' workflow: It was from reference gene primer amplification that nucleated cell counts were estimated. This table comes from immunoSEQ multiplex PCR, and its TCRdb copy is limited to in-frame clones, with some not included. From that table come the V and J calls and clone size; the DNA was used to work out D and trimming. The sample lists 400,000 to 550,000 clones; around 89% were seen once.

Sequencing was carried out using peripheral blood. The sequence came from a woman in her twenties or thirties with acute or convalescent COVID-19. The chain employs TRBV28 and TRBJ2-4, with D possibly TRBD1 on 6 matching bases. The CDR3 loop is CASSSTGLGKNIQYF. For the CDR3, the DNA is TGTGCCAGCAGCAGCACAGGGCTGGGCAAAAACATTCAGTACTTC.